A single sample gave rise to the 30 T cell receptor beta chains below, sequenced in a study of T cell responses to AZD1222 COVID-19 vaccine. TCRdb's table, derived via immunoSEQ multiplex PCR, lists solely in-frame clones and lacks some. The sample has over 85,000 clones, over 85% seen once. This specimen was peripheral blood, taken on day 0 of AZD1222 vaccination. The source of these receptors is an adult in good health.

The V gene is TRBV29-1, the J gene TRBJ2-5; 7 bases line up with TRBD2. The V segment lost 7 bases and the J segment 1 base; nucleotides outside the gene matches: 3. The CDR3 runs to 12 residues. CDR1 and CDR2 (germline): SQVTM, ANQGSEA. CDR3: CSAERGQETQYF. CDR3 coding DNA: TGCAGCGCGGAGCGGGGCCAAGAGACCCAGTACTTC.

This clone has just one count. The V gene is TRBV11-2, the J gene TRBJ1-1; perhaps TRBD1 as D (5 bases). The CDR3 totals 16 residues. V lost 5 bases and J lost 4, with 20 bases in between. Germline CDR1 SGHAT, CDR2 FQNNGV. The CDR3 loop is CASSRQVGDRVTEAFF. For the CDR3, the DNA is TGTGCCAGCAGCCGCCAGGTGGGGGATCGGGTCACTGAAGCTTTCTTT.

This chain links TRBV29-1 with TRBJ2-3, with D perhaps TRBD2 (7 bases). The CDR3 has 14 residues. Trimming pared 7 bases from V and 5 bases from J, leaving 19 bases between. The V gene's germline CDR1 is SQVTM and CDR2 ANQGSEA. The CDR3 DNA is TGCAGCGCTGGGGGGCAAACTAGCGTAGATACGCAGTATTTT. Amino acid sequence: CSAGGQTSVDTQYF.

V gene TRBV6-5 combines with J gene TRBJ2-2; 10 bases fit TRBD1. The CDR3 is 15 amino acids. The ends lost 6 bases at V and 7 bases at J; junction bases unmatched: 8. Germline V lookup: CDR1 MNHEY, CDR2 SVGAGI. The CDR3 DNA sequence: TGTGCCAGCAGCCCAGGGACAGGGGCGATCGGGGAGCTGTTTTTT. It encodes CASSPGTGAIGELFF.

The J gene is TRBJ2-2, the V gene TRBV24-1, with D unclear. Trimming took off 0 bases at V and 5 bases at J, with 6 bases between the two ends. The germline gives CDR1 KGHDR, CDR2 SFDVKD. The CDR3 spans 14 residues. The DNA of the CDR3 is TGTGCCACCAGTGATTTGCCGACAACCGGGGAGCTGTTTTTT. It specifies CATSDLPTTGELFF.

As regards this clone: Distinct nucleotide sequences in the sample also encode this CDR3. The V call is TRBV19, the J call TRBJ1-5, with 8 bases aligning to TRBD1. CDR1 LNHDA and CDR2 SQIVND come from the germline V gene (reference sequence). CDR3 length: 21 amino acids. The CDR3 here is CAIIIYLPRQGMSRTGQPQHF. In DNA, the CDR3 is TGTGCAATTATTATATATTTACCACGACAGGGGATGTCGAGGACGGGTCAGCCCCAGCATTTT.

This CDR3 is CASSLNQAKLNEQFF. The CDR3 region has the DNA TGTGCCAGCAGCTTAAACCAGGCGAAACTGAATGAGCAGTTCTTC. The chain combines TRBV11-2 with TRBJ2-1, with D unclear. This CDR3 is built from 15 residues. Germline V CDR1 and CDR2: SGHAT, FQNNGV. Between the trimmed V and J ends, which lost 2 bases and 7 bases, there was a span of 15 bases.

The chain carries TRBV5-1 and TRBJ1-1; TRBD1 matches at 8 bases. The CDR3 is 14 residues long. V lost 3 bases and J lost 5; bases outside the gene matches: 6. CDR1 and CDR2 (germline): SGHRS, YFSETQ. The CDR3 nucleotides read TGCGCCAGCAGCTCCTCGACAGGGGAGACTGAAGCTTTCTTT. It codes for CASSSSTGETEAFF.

This clone was observed a single time. The gene calls are TRBV5-1 and TRBJ2-7; 10 nucleotides align to TRBD2. The CDR3 length is 17 residues. Germline trimming cut 0 bases from V and 0 bases from J; bases unmatched to any gene: 6. The germline V gene encodes CDR1 SGHRS and CDR2 YFSETQ. The DNA for the CDR3 is TGCGCCAGCAGCTTGGCCCTAGCGGGGGTAAACTCCTACGAGCAGTACTTC. Residues: CASSLALAGVNSYEQYF. The variable domain in full, completed from reference TRBV5-1 and TRBJ2-7, reads KAGVTQTPRYLIKTRGQQVTLSCSPISGHRSVSWYQQTPGQGLQFLFEYFSETQRNKGNFPGRFSGRQFSNSRSEMNVSTLELGDSALYLCASSLALAGVNSYEQYFGPGTRLTVT.

The rearrangement joins TRBV19 to TRBJ1-4; 7 bases agree with TRBD1. The V segment lost 7 bases and the J segment 14 bases; nucleotides outside the gene matches: 13. Germline CDR1 is LNHDA and CDR2 is SQIVND (reference sequence). The CDR3 is made up of 13 amino acids. The CDR3 loop is CASNDRAGVSLFF. The CDR3 nucleotides are TGTGCCAGTAACGACAGGGCGGGTGTAAGTCTGTTTTTT.

The rearrangement uses TRBV28 and TRBJ2-3; 8 nucleotides agree with TRBD2. The germline V gene encodes CDR1 MDHEN and CDR2 SYDVKM. This CDR3 comprises 19 residues. J was trimmed by 2 bases and V by 7 bases; bases with no gene match: 20. CDR3 region: CASTPRAGGLSTNTDTQYF. In nucleotides, the CDR3 is TGTGCCAGCACCCCAAGGGCGGGAGGACTTTCTACTAACACAGATACGCAGTATTTT. The whole variable domain, filled in from reference TRBV28 and TRBJ2-3, reads DVKVTQSSRYLVKRTGEKVFLECVQDMDHENMFWYRQDPGLGLRLIYFSYDVKMKEKGDIPEGYSVSREKKERFSLILESASTNQTSMYLCASTPRAGGLSTNTDTQYFGPGTRLTVL.

A single count supports this clone. The rearrangement links TRBV19 to TRBJ1-5; a possible D gene is TRBD1 (6 bases). The V gene lost 7 bases and the J gene lost 6 bases, with 19 bases spanning the gap. The CDR3 runs to 15 residues. CDR1 LNHDA and CDR2 SQIVND come from the germline V gene (reference sequence). The CDR3 sequence is CASISTAGAGQPQHF. The CDR3, as DNA: TGTGCCAGTATCTCGACGGCAGGGGCGGGTCAGCCCCAGCATTTT. Complete variable domain (other parts from reference TRBV19 and TRBJ1-5): DGGITQSPKYLFRKEGQNVTLSCEQNLNHDAMYWYRQDPGQGLRLIYYSQIVNDFQKGDIAEGYSVSREKKESFPLTVTSAQKNPTAFYLCASISTAGAGQPQHFGDGTRLSIL.

The rearrangement links TRBV27 to TRBJ2-7, with 10 bases identical to TRBD2. The length of the CDR3 is 17 residues. J gave up 6 bases and V 3 bases, and 14 bases lay outside the gene matches. CDR1 and CDR2 (germline): MNHEY, SMNVEV (reference sequence). The CDR3 reads CASSLLRTSGAPREQYF. The CDR3 bases are TGTGCCAGCAGTTTGCTCCGTACTAGCGGGGCCCCTCGCGAGCAGTACTTC.

The genes are TRBV5-8 and TRBJ1-1; D remains unclear. In germline, CDR1 is SGHTS, CDR2 YDEGEE. Trimming took off 4 bases at V and 0 bases at J, with 7 bases between the two ends. The CDR3 extends over 13 amino acids. CDR3 protein: CASSLFLNTEAFF. The CDR3 DNA reads TGTGCCAGCAGCCTGTTCCTGAACACTGAAGCTTTCTTT.

The V and J genes are TRBV11-3 and TRBJ2-7; a weak D match, TRBD2 (6 bases). The CDR3 covers 13 residues. V dropped 0 bases and J dropped 5 bases, with 8 bases sitting between them. Germline values: CDR1 SGHNT, CDR2 YENEEA. DNA for the CDR3: TGTGCCAGCAGCTTAGACGGCGGGGACGAGCAGTACTTC. Protein product: CASSLDGGDEQYF.

V and J are TRBV12-3 or TRBV12-4 and TRBJ1-4; D might be TRBD1 (6 bases). The CDR3 sequence is 13 residues long. The germline V and J ends were trimmed by 7 bases and 8 bases, with 14 bases remaining between them. The CDR3 sequence: CASTKAQGEKLFF. The CDR3 DNA reads TGTGCCAGCACCAAGGCTCAGGGGGAAAAACTGTTTTTT.

The chain has TRBV30 and TRBJ1-2; perhaps TRBD1 as D (6 bases). The germline V gene has CDR1 GTSNPN and CDR2 SVGIG (reference sequence). The CDR3 is 13 residues long. The V end was cut by 3 bases, the J end by 6 bases, with 14 bases between. CDR3 sequence reads: CAWSVGGPNGYTF. In DNA form, the CDR3 reads TGTGCCTGGAGCGTGGGGGGGCCAAATGGCTACACCTTC.

This chain connects TRBV2 to TRBJ2-2; the D gene is possibly TRBD1 (5 bases). With 6 bases removed from V and 4 bases from J, the gap between germline ends came to 12 bases. Germline lookup yields CDR1 SNHLY and CDR2 FYNNEI. The CDR3 extends over 14 amino acids. In DNA form, the CDR3 reads TGTGCCAGCAGGCTCGGACAATCCACCGGGGAGCTGTTTTTT. It specifies CASRLGQSTGELFF.

This sequence joins TRBV30 and TRBJ2-7; no firm D call. V gave up 1 base and J gave up 5 bases, with 6 bases separating them. CDR1 and CDR2 from the germline V gene are GTSNPN and SVGIG (reference sequence). The CDR3 is 11 residues long. The CDR3 reads CAWSANHEQYF. Here the CDR3 DNA reads TGTGCCTGGAGTGCGAACCACGAGCAGTACTTC. Filled out from reference TRBV30 and TRBJ2-7, the complete variable domain reads SQTIHQWPATLVQPVGSPLSLECTVEGTSNPNLYWYRQAAGRGLQLLFYSVGIGQISSEVPQNLSASRPQDRQFILSSKKLLLSDSGFYLCAWSANHEQYFGPGTRLTVT.

CDR3 region: CSASNPQQANYGYTF. The CDR3 nucleotides are TGCAGTGCTAGTAATCCCCAGCAAGCTAACTATGGCTACACCTTC. V usage is TRBV20-1 and J usage is TRBJ1-2; no clear D. V lost 3 bases to trimming and J lost 0 bases, with 14 bases between them. CDR1 is DFQATT and CDR2 is SNEGSKA in the germline V gene (reference sequence). This CDR3 region has 15 residues.

This clone was observed once. This chain uses TRBV5-4 with TRBJ1-4; TRBD1 might be the D (5 bases). V was pared by 3 bases and J by 2 bases, with 14 bases between. The CDR3 runs 16 residues. Germline V lookup: CDR1 SGHNT, CDR2 YYREEE (reference sequence). CDR3 bases: TGTGCCAGCAGCTCGGGGGGAGGGCGGACTAATGAAAAACTGTTTTTT. This codes for CASSSGGGRTNEKLFF.

J is TRBJ1-4 and V is TRBV6-1; 10 bases agree with TRBD1. V was pared by 4 bases and J by 3 bases, with 5 bases of the junction left unmatched. CDR1 is MNHNS and CDR2 is SASEGT in the germline V gene. This CDR3 has 16 amino acids. In DNA form, the CDR3 reads TGTGCCAGCAGTGGTTGGGACAGGGGATCTAATGAAAAACTGTTTTTT. Its protein product is CASSGWDRGSNEKLFF.

For this clone: The junction and the germline gene differ at one end; a read error may be behind it. The chain recombines TRBV7-7 with TRBJ1-5, with D tentatively TRBD1 (5 bases). CDR3 length: 17 residues. Germline V lookup: CDR1 SSHAT, CDR2 FNYEAQ (reference sequence). The CDR3 is CASSSPRRGVSNQPQHF. The CDR3 nucleotides are TGTGCTAGCAGCTCACCAAGGAGGGGTGTAAGCAATCAGCCCCAGCATTTT.

V and J are TRBV6-8 and TRBJ1-2, with D hard to call. Germline V gene lookup returns CDR1 MNHGY and CDR2 SAAAGT. V was trimmed by 0 bases and J by 4 bases, leaving 6 bases between them. The CDR3 contains 13 residues. DNA of the CDR3: TGTGCCAGCAGTTACTCGACCAGCTATGGCTACACCTTC. Translating it yields CASSYSTSYGYTF.

This rearrangement joins TRBV14 to TRBJ1-1; no clear D. The CDR3 has 14 amino acids. Germline assignment: CDR1 SGHDN and CDR2 FVKESK. Trimming removed 2 bases from V and 1 base from J, with 8 bases in between. CDR3 region: CASSQLTTNTEAFF. In DNA form, the CDR3 reads TGTGCCAGCAGCCAATTAACAACGAACACTGAAGCTTTCTTT.

V is TRBV7-2 and J is TRBJ2-3; D not certain. V was pared by 1 base and J by 1 base, with 3 bases between. Germline V CDR1 and CDR2: SGHTA, FQGNSA. This CDR3 spans 13 amino acids. CDR3 nucleotides: TGTGCCAGCAGCTTAGGAGGCACAGATACGCAGTATTTT. Translation: CASSLGGTDTQYF.

This clone was recorded only once. The chain is built from TRBV5-1 and TRBJ2-7; 10 bases match TRBD2. Trimming at V came to 4 bases and at J to 3 bases, leaving 4 bases not matched to a gene. The CDR3 is 14 amino acids. In germline, CDR1 is SGHRS, CDR2 YFSETQ. The CDR3: CASSASGSIYEQYF. The CDR3 bases are TGCGCCAGCAGCGCTAGCGGGAGTATCTACGAGCAGTACTTC. Full variable domain (outside the CDR3, taken from reference TRBV5-1 and TRBJ2-7): KAGVTQTPRYLIKTRGQQVTLSCSPISGHRSVSWYQQTPGQGLQFLFEYFSETQRNKGNFPGRFSGRQFSNSRSEMNVSTLELGDSALYLCASSASGSIYEQYFGPGTRLTVT.

The J gene is TRBJ2-7, the V gene TRBV6-5; 7 bases agree with TRBD1. The CDR3 runs to 14 residues. V lost 8 bases, J lost 3 bases, and 10 bases stayed unmatched. Germline V lookup: CDR1 MNHEY, CDR2 SVGAGI. CDR3 coding DNA: TGTGCCAGCTTGCCCGGGACAGTATTCTACGAGCAGTACTTC. This translates into CASLPGTVFYEQYF.

V is TRBV7-2 and J is TRBJ2-7; D is unresolved. The CDR3 runs to 15 residues. Trimming took 2 bases from V and 5 from J, leaving 16 bases between them. Per the germline V gene, CDR1 is SGHTA and CDR2 is FQGNSA. CDR3 residues: CASSLSWARRDEQYF. CDR3 DNA sequence: TGTGCCAGCAGCTTATCCTGGGCACGCCGGGACGAGCAGTACTTC. The variable domain in full, with the rest retrieved from reference TRBV7-2 and TRBJ2-7, is GAGVSQSPSNKVTEKGKDVELRCDPISGHTALYWYRQSLGQGLEFLIYFQGNSAPDKSGLPSDRFSAERTGGSVSTLTIQRTQQEDSAVYLCASSLSWARRDEQYFGPGTRLTVT.

This chain connects TRBV5-1 to TRBJ1-2; D is unclear. Germline V gene lookup returns CDR1 SGHRS and CDR2 YFSETQ. The CDR3 contains 12 residues. Trimming removed 4 bases from V and 2 bases from J, with 6 bases in between. The CDR3 region is CASSEENYGYTF. The CDR3, as DNA: TGCGCCAGCAGCGAGGAGAACTATGGCTACACCTTC.